These 20 T cell receptor beta chains came from one sample sequenced in a study of T cell responses to AZD1222 COVID-19 vaccine. The repertoire was sequenced with immunoSEQ multiplex PCR; TCRdb's copy has only in-frame clones and lacks some. The repertoire holds 66,000 or so clones, with 70% to 80% as singletons. The starting material was peripheral blood, obtained on day 0 of MenACWY control vaccination. These receptors were taken from an adult in good health.

This sequence joins TRBV7-2 and TRBJ2-3; D is unclear. The CDR3 spans 15 residues. Germline V gene data show CDR1 as SGHTA and CDR2 as FQGNSA. Trimming removed 5 bases from V and 3 bases from J, with 15 bases in between. The CDR3 region has the DNA TGTGCCAGCAGCCCCGGTGGAGTTCTTACAGATACGCAGTATTTT. Translation gives CASSPGGVLTDTQYF.

This clone was recorded a few times. The chain has TRBV7-2 and TRBJ2-2; D gene unclear. There are 14 residues in the CDR3. The V end was cut by 1 base, the J end by 4 bases, with 7 bases between. Germline V gene lookup returns CDR1 SGHTA and CDR2 FQGNSA. DNA of the CDR3: TGTGCCAGCAGCTTAGGCCAGCTCACCGGGGAGCTGTTTTTT. Translating gives CASSLGQLTGELFF. Variable domain in full (rest from reference TRBV7-2 and TRBJ2-2): GAGVSQSPSNKVTEKGKDVELRCDPISGHTALYWYRQSLGQGLEFLIYFQGNSAPDKSGLPSDRFSAERTGGSVSTLTIQRTQQEDSAVYLCASSLGQLTGELFFGEGSRLTVL.

The chain employs TRBV5-8 and TRBJ1-1; D ambiguous. Trimming shortened V by 2 bases and J by 1 base, and 12 bases separated the two germline ends. In germline, CDR1 is SGHTS, CDR2 YDEGEE. The CDR3 is made up of 15 amino acids. The CDR3, as DNA: TGTGCCAGCAGCTTACGGCCAACGGCGAACACTGAAGCTTTCTTT. It specifies CASSLRPTANTEAFF.

V is TRBV6-5 and J is TRBJ2-7; 10 positions match TRBD1. The germline gives CDR1 MNHEY, CDR2 SVGAGI. The CDR3 length is 15 residues. After removal of 10 bases from V and 4 bases from J, the junction contained 13 bases not matched to a gene. This chain's CDR3 is CATSKPRTGGYEQYF. CDR3 nucleotides: TGTGCCACCTCGAAACCCCGGACAGGGGGTTACGAGCAGTACTTC.

This chain joins TRBV20-1 and TRBJ2-7; D is unresolved. Germline values: CDR1 DFQATT, CDR2 SNEGSKA (reference sequence). Trimming took off 5 bases at V and 4 bases at J, with 9 bases between the two ends. The CDR3 is made up of 11 amino acids. The CDR3 loop reads CSAYTLYEQYF. DNA of the CDR3: TGCAGTGCTTACACCCTATACGAGCAGTACTTC.

The table lists this clone with a count of one. This chain connects TRBV19 to TRBJ2-3; D gene uncertain. This CDR3 spans 13 amino acids. Germline CDR1 LNHDA, CDR2 SQIVND (reference sequence). The V end lost 6 bases, the J end lost 6 bases, and 13 bases lay between the germline ends. The DNA for the CDR3 is TGTGCCAGTAGAGGGCCTGGCTCTGATACGCAGTATTTT. Translating it yields CASRGPGSDTQYF.

The chain couples TRBV30 to TRBJ1-6; D is perhaps TRBD1 (6 bases). Trimming pared 7 bases from V and 7 bases from J, leaving 17 bases between. Germline CDR1 reads GTSNPN; CDR2 reads SVGIG (reference sequence). The CDR3 is 14 residues long. The CDR3 bases are TGTGCCTCCAGGTTTCGGGGGGCGAATTCACCCCTCCACTTT. It encodes CASRFRGANSPLHF.

The chain joins TRBV7-2 to TRBJ1-2; D unresolved. The V end lost 2 bases, the J end lost 7 bases, and 14 bases lay between the germline ends. This CDR3 has 14 amino acids. In germline, CDR1 is SGHTA, CDR2 FQGNSA. DNA for the CDR3: TGTGCCAGCAGCTTAAGGAGTTCGGCGAGTGGCTACACCTTC. Its translation: CASSLRSSASGYTF.

V is TRBV2 and J is TRBJ1-4; D remains ambiguous. The CDR3 loop spans 11 amino acids. Germline CDR1 reads SNHLY; CDR2 reads FYNNEI. V was shortened by 4 bases and J by 7 bases, with 4 bases between the two germline ends. The CDR3 DNA reads as TGTGCCAGCAGTGGGGGTGAAAAACTGTTTTTT. Translated, it gives CASSGGEKLFF.

The chain carries TRBV30 and TRBJ2-2, with no clear D. The CDR3 is 14 residues long. Germline CDR1 is GTSNPN and CDR2 is SVGIG (reference sequence). With 2 bases removed from V and 3 bases from J, the gap between germline ends came to 10 bases. The CDR3 protein is CAWSSTRYTGELFF. DNA of the CDR3: TGTGCCTGGAGTTCTACACGGTACACCGGGGAGCTGTTTTTT.

V is TRBV5-4 and J is TRBJ1-1; weak D call: TRBD1 (5 bases). V was cut by 1 base and J by 1 base, with 8 bases left in between. The CDR3 contains 14 residues. Germline V gene lookup returns CDR1 SGHNT and CDR2 YYREEE (reference sequence). This CDR3 is CASSLPGQNTEAFF. CDR3 DNA: TGTGCCAGCAGCTTGCCCGGACAGAACACTGAAGCTTTCTTT. Together with reference TRBV5-4 and TRBJ1-1, the CDR3 gives the full variable domain: ETGVTQSPTHLIKTRGQQVTLRCSSQSGHNTVSWYQQALGQGPQFIFQYYREEENGRGNFPPRFSGLQFPNYSSELNVNALELDDSALYLCASSLPGQNTEAFFGQGTRLTVV.

The chain employs TRBV28 and TRBJ1-4; D unclear. The CDR3 loop spans 13 amino acids. V shed 6 bases and J shed 8 bases, with 13 bases lying between them. CDR1 is MDHEN, CDR2 SYDVKM, per germline. Here the CDR3 reads CASSPEPQEKLFF. In DNA form, the CDR3 reads TGTGCCAGCAGCCCAGAGCCACAGGAAAAACTGTTTTTT.

V and J are TRBV5-1 and TRBJ1-1; D is undetermined. Trimming removed 5 bases at V and 3 bases at J, with 17 bases between. The CDR3 is 15 amino acids. Germline V gene sequence: CDR1 SGHRS, CDR2 YFSETQ. The DNA of the CDR3 is TGCGCCAGCAGTCCCGTGCGGCCATCGGACACTGAAGCTTTCTTT. It yields the protein CASSPVRPSDTEAFF.

The DNA of the CDR3 is TGTGCCAGCAGCTTAGCCTTAGGGGGGGACCTCACCGGGGAGCTGTTTTTT. This gives the protein CASSLALGGDLTGELFF. The chain has TRBV7-2 and TRBJ2-2; a weak D match, TRBD2 (7 bases). Germline CDR1 is SGHTA and CDR2 is FQGNSA. The CDR3 spans 17 residues. The V and J ends lost 0 bases and 4 bases respectively, with 15 bases between them.

This clone appeared a few times. The chain uses TRBV7-9 and TRBJ1-3, with no clear D. Germline assignment: CDR1 SEHNR and CDR2 FQNEAQ (reference sequence). V was cut by 2 bases and J by 4 bases, with 9 bases left in between. CDR3 length: 14 amino acids. CDR3 DNA sequence: TGTGCCAGCAGCTTACGTTCAGCGGGAAACACCATATATTTT. Protein: CASSLRSAGNTIYF. The complete variable domain, with remaining parts taken from reference TRBV7-9 and TRBJ1-3, reads DTGVSQNPRHKITKRGQNVTFRCDPISEHNRLYWYRQTLGQGPEFLTYFQNEAQLEKSRLLSDRFSAERPKGSFSTLEIQRTEQGDSAMYLCASSLRSAGNTIYFGEGSWLTVV.

The chain joins TRBV28 to TRBJ2-7; D is perhaps TRBD1 or TRBD2 (5 bases each). The V end lost 0 bases, the J end lost 2 bases, and 11 bases lay between the germline ends. There are 15 residues in the CDR3. Germline CDR1 MDHEN, CDR2 SYDVKM. The chain's CDR3 is CASSLWGTSTYEQYF. CDR3 nucleotide sequence: TGTGCCAGCAGTTTATGGGGGACCTCAACCTACGAGCAGTACTTC. The full variable domain, completed using reference TRBV28 and TRBJ2-7, is DVKVTQSSRYLVKRTGEKVFLECVQDMDHENMFWYRQDPGLGLRLIYFSYDVKMKEKGDIPEGYSVSREKKERFSLILESASTNQTSMYLCASSLWGTSTYEQYFGPGTRLTVT.

The chain joins TRBV5-6 to TRBJ1-2; D remains ambiguous. Deletions cut 4 bases from V and 0 bases from J, with 13 bases between. Germline V gene data show CDR1 as SGHDT and CDR2 as YYEEEE. CDR3 size: 15 residues. The CDR3 region is CASSPQIGPNYGYTF. CDR3 DNA: TGTGCCAGCAGCCCCCAAATTGGTCCTAACTATGGCTACACCTTC.

The chain carries TRBV4-2 and TRBJ1-3; D gene ambiguous. The CDR3 runs to 15 residues. V lost 0 bases, J lost 0 bases, and 6 bases lay in between. In germline, CDR1 is LGHNA, CDR2 YNFKEQ. The CDR3 nucleotides read TGTGCCAGCAGCCAAGATTGGAGCTCTGGAAACACCATATATTTT. It translates to CASSQDWSSGNTIYF.

The CDR3 here is CAWTAGLDQPQHF. CDR3 coding DNA: TGTGCCTGGACGGCAGGTCTCGATCAGCCCCAGCATTTT. The gene calls are TRBV30 and TRBJ1-5; no clear D gene. The germline CDR1 and CDR2 sequences are GTSNPN and SVGIG (reference sequence). V was shortened by 4 bases and J by 5 bases, with 12 bases between the two germline ends. The CDR3 has 13 residues. The full variable domain, with the rest looked up from reference TRBV30 and TRBJ1-5, is SQTIHQWPATLVQPVGSPLSLECTVEGTSNPNLYWYRQAAGRGLQLLFYSVGIGQISSEVPQNLSASRPQDRQFILSSKKLLLSDSGFYLCAWTAGLDQPQHFGDGTRLSIL.

The genes are TRBV19 and TRBJ1-2; 12 positions agree with TRBD1. V shed 6 bases, J shed 8 bases, and the junction held 7 bases outside the gene matches. The CDR3 sequence is 14 residues long. The germline CDR1 and CDR2 sequences are LNHDA and SQIVND (reference sequence). The CDR3 loop is CASSPSGTGGGYTF. For the CDR3, the DNA is TGTGCCAGTAGCCCATCCGGGACAGGGGGCGGCTACACCTTC.